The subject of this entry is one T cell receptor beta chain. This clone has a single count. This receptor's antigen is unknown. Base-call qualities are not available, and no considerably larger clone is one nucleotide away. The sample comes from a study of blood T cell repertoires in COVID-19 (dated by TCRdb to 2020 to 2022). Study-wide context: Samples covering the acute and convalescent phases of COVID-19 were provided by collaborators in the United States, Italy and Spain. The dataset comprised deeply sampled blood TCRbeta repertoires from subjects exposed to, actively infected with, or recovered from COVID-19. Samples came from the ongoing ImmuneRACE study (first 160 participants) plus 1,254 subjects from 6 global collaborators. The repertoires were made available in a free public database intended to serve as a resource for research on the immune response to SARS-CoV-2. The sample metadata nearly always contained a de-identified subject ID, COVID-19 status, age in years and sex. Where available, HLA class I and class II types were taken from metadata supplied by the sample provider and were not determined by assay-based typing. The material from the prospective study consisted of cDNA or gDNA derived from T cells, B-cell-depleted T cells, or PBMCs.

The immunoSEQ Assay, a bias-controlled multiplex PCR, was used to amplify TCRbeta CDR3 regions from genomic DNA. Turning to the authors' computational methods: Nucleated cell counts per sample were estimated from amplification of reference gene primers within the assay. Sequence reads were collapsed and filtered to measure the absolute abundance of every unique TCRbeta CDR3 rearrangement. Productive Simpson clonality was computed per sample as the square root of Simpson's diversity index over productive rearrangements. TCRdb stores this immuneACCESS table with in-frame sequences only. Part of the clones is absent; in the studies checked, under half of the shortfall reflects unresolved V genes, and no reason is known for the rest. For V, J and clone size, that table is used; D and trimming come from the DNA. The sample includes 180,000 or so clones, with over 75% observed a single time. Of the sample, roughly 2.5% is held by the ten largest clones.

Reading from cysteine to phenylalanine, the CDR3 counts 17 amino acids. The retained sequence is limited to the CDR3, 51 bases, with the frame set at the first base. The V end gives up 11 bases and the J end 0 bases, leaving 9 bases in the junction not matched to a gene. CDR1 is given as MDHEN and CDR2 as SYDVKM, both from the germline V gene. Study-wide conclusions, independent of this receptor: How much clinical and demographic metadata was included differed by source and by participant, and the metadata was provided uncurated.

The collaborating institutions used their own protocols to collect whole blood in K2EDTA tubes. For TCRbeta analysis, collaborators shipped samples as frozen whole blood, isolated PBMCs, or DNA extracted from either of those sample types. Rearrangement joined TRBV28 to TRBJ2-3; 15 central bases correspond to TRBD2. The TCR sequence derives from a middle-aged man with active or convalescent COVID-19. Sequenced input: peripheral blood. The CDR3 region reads CAQIGTSGGHSTDTQYF. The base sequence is TGTGCCCAAATCGGGACTAGCGGGGGGCATAGCACAGATACGCAGTATTTT.